These T cell receptor beta chains were read from a single sample in a study of T-cell reconstitution after alpha-beta-depleted transplantation in children. TCRdb reprocessed the PCR reads via MiXCR and lists one record per CDR3 protein. The table lists around 240,000 distinct CDR3 sequences, 9.7% of them singletons, with about 4.9% in the top ten. The specimen comprised PBMCs from the stem cell graft donor, sampled from the stem cell graft. These receptors were taken from a human donor who donated a stem cell graft to a child with SCID. Each CDR3 is given with its conserved first and last residue. A D gene is named only where the DNA matches it firmly. For some rows the clone size is stated as once, few or many, or as a class when expanded; others skip it.

v_call,d_call,j_call,clone_size,cdr3_aa,cdr3_nt
TRBV7-2,.,TRBJ2-7,many,CASSHGQPAAEQYF,TGTGCCAGCAGCCATGGACAGCCCGCCGCCGAGCAGTACTTC
TRBV18,.,TRBJ1-1,few,CASSPQATENTEAFF,TGTGCCAGCTCACCACAGGCGACGGAGAACACTGAAGCTTTCTTT
TRBV5-1,TRBD1,TRBJ2-5,many,CASSLRQGGETQYF,TGCGCCAGCAGCTTAAGACAGGGTGGAGAGACCCAGTACTTC
TRBV5-1,.,TRBJ1-4,many,CASSLGRATNEKLFF,TGCGCCAGCAGCTTGGGTAGAGCAACTAATGAAAAACTGTTTTTT
TRBV12-3/TRBV12-4,.,TRBJ2-7,many,CASSPGGSTYEQYF,TGTGCCAGCAGTCCCGGGGGAAGCACCTACGAGCAGTACTTC
TRBV4-1,.,TRBJ1-4,many,CASSQGQGGTNEKLFF,TGCGCCAGCAGCCAAGGTCAGGGCGGCACTAATGAAAAACTGTTTTTT
TRBV5-1,.,TRBJ2-2,many,CASSPDGGTGELFF,TGCGCCAGCAGCCCGGACGGGGGCACCGGGGAGCTGTTTTTT
TRBV12-3/TRBV12-4,TRBD2,TRBJ2-3,few,CASSLGIGRSVNTQYF,TGTGCCAGCAGTTTAGGTATCGGGAGGTCGGTGAATACGCAGTATTTT
TRBV11-2,TRBD1,TRBJ1-2,.,CASTNRGLGQAGYTF,TGTGCCAGCACCAACAGGGGCCTCGGGCAAGCGGGCTACACCTTC
TRBV18,.,TRBJ2-2,many,CASSPGRSLRELFF,TGTGCCAGCTCACCCGGTCGGAGCCTACGGGAGCTGTTTTTT
TRBV20-1,TRBD2,TRBJ2-3,many,CSARDPLAGGGDTQYF,TGCAGTGCTAGAGATCCCCTAGCGGGGGGCGGGGATACGCAGTATTTT
TRBV12-3/TRBV12-4,.,TRBJ1-2,many,CASGDTPRGYTF,TGTGCCAGCGGGGATACTCCGCGTGGCTACACCTTC
TRBV12-3/TRBV12-4,.,TRBJ2-3,many,CASSTRQGRGTDTQYF,TGTGCCAGCAGTACCCGACAGGGGCGGGGGACAGATACGCAGTATTTT
TRBV5-1,TRBD1,TRBJ2-5,many,CASSPGTAEETQYF,TGCGCCAGCAGCCCTGGGACAGCCGAAGAGACCCAGTACTTC
TRBV28,TRBD1,TRBJ2-2,many,CASSHSTGHSNTGELFF,TGTGCCAGCAGTCATTCGACAGGGCACTCGAACACCGGGGAGCTGTTTTTT
TRBV20-1,TRBD2,TRBJ2-5,many,CSARDHRTSQETQYF,TGCAGTGCTAGGGATCACAGGACTAGTCAAGAGACCCAGTACTTC
TRBV2,.,TRBJ2-2,.,CASKRGHTGELFF,TGTGCCAGCAAGAGGGGACACACCGGGGAGCTGTTTTTT
TRBV4-1,.,TRBJ2-5,many,CASSRVGLYQETQYF,TGCGCCAGCAGCCGAGTGGGACTCTACCAAGAGACCCAGTACTTC
TRBV6-5,.,TRBJ2-2,many,CASSYQGGGTGELFF,TGTGCCAGCAGTTACCAGGGGGGGGGCACCGGGGAGCTGTTTTTT
TRBV10-3,.,TRBJ1-1,many,CAISAGHPDPVNTEAFF,TGTGCCATCAGTGCGGGCCACCCCGACCCCGTGAACACTGAAGCTTTCTTT
TRBV29-1,.,TRBJ1-2,many,CSVTGTREFYGYTF,TGCAGCGTGACCGGGACCAGGGAATTCTATGGCTACACCTTC
TRBV20-1,.,TRBJ1-6,many,CSASLLGVSYNSPLHF,TGCAGTGCTAGCCTCTTGGGGGTGTCCTATAATTCACCCCTCCACTTT
TRBV2,.,TRBJ1-1,many,CASSVGPGTNTEAFF,TGTGCCAGCAGTGTCGGACCGGGGACGAACACTGAAGCTTTCTTT
TRBV12-3/TRBV12-4,.,TRBJ2-7,many,CASTQTGAGEQYF,TGTGCCAGCACGCAGACAGGAGCGGGCGAGCAGTACTTC
TRBV5-1,TRBD2,TRBJ2-1,many,CASSFETSGYNEQFF,TGCGCCAGCAGCTTCGAGACTAGCGGCTACAATGAGCAGTTCTTC
TRBV6-2/TRBV6-3,.,TRBJ2-1,many,CASRRAGPYNEQFF,TGTGCCAGCAGGCGCGCGGGGCCCTACAATGAGCAGTTCTTC
TRBV6-2/TRBV6-3,.,TRBJ1-2,many,CASSYGADYGYTF,TGTGCCAGCAGTTACGGCGCAGACTATGGCTACACCTTC
TRBV5-1,.,TRBJ2-5,.,CASSVGPLGETQYF,TGCGCCAGCAGCGTAGGACCCCTCGGGGAGACCCAGTACTTC
TRBV12-3/TRBV12-4,TRBD1,TRBJ1-2,many,CASSPGQGSSGYGYTF,TGTGCCAGCAGTCCGGGACAGGGGTCATCAGGCTATGGCTACACCTTC
TRBV5-6,.,TRBJ2-7,many,CASSLVGAQGTYEQYF,TGTGCCAGCAGCTTGGTAGGGGCGCAGGGGACCTACGAGCAGTACTTC
TRBV5-1,TRBD1,TRBJ2-1,many,CASSSGQGAEQFF,TGCGCCAGCAGCTCGGGACAGGGAGCTGAGCAGTTCTTC
TRBV6-2/TRBV6-3,.,TRBJ1-6,many,CASSYSGPPLHF,TGTGCCAGCAGTTACTCTGGGCCACCCCTCCACTTT
TRBV18,.,TRBJ1-1,many,CASSPAGSNAFGTEAFF,TGTGCCAGCTCACCAGCCGGGTCCAACGCTTTCGGCACTGAAGCTTTCTTT
TRBV6-1,TRBD1,TRBJ2-7,many,CASSGTGTARYEQYF,TGTGCCAGCAGTGGAACCGGGACAGCGAGGTACGAGCAGTACTTC
TRBV6-2/TRBV6-3,.,TRBJ1-4,many,CASSSYPVTKLFF,TGTGCCAGCAGTTCCTATCCAGTAACGAAACTGTTTTTT
TRBV5-1,TRBD1,TRBJ1-2,many,CATTGQGGDGYTF,TGCGCCACGACAGGACAGGGTGGGGATGGCTACACCTTC
TRBV28,.,TRBJ2-7,.,CASRRGGPSGGYF,TGTGCCAGCCGGCGTGGGGGGCCTTCCGGTGGGTACTTC
TRBV25-1,.,TRBJ2-7,many,CASGVGLASYEQYF,TGTGCCAGCGGGGTCGGGCTTGCCTCCTACGAGCAGTACTTC
TRBV7-2,.,TRBJ1-4,many,CASSRGGREKLFF,TGTGCCAGCAGCAGGGGAGGGAGAGAAAAACTGTTTTTT
TRBV7-9,TRBD1,TRBJ2-2,many,CASSFPLDRVGGELFF,TGTGCCAGCAGCTTCCCCCTCGACAGGGTCGGCGGGGAGCTGTTTTTT
TRBV6-2/TRBV6-3,TRBD1,TRBJ2-2,many,CASSRKDRDRANTGELFF,TGTGCCAGCAGTCGAAAAGACCGGGACAGGGCAAACACCGGGGAGCTGTTTTTT
TRBV20-1,.,TRBJ2-3,few,CSARSGATTDTQYF,TGCAGTGCTAGATCGGGGGCCACCACAGATACGCAGTATTTT
TRBV10-1,.,TRBJ2-1,.,CASSDLTNEQFF,TGCGCCAGCAGTGACCTAACGAATGAGCAGTTCTTC
TRBV9,TRBD2,TRBJ2-1,many,CASSVSGAGGWGEQFF,TGTGCCAGCAGCGTGTCTGGAGCGGGGGGGTGGGGTGAGCAGTTCTTC
TRBV20-1,.,TRBJ1-5,few,CSARGLLVYGAGQPQHF,TGCAGTGCTAGGGGTCTCTTAGTTTACGGGGCCGGTCAGCCCCAGCATTTT